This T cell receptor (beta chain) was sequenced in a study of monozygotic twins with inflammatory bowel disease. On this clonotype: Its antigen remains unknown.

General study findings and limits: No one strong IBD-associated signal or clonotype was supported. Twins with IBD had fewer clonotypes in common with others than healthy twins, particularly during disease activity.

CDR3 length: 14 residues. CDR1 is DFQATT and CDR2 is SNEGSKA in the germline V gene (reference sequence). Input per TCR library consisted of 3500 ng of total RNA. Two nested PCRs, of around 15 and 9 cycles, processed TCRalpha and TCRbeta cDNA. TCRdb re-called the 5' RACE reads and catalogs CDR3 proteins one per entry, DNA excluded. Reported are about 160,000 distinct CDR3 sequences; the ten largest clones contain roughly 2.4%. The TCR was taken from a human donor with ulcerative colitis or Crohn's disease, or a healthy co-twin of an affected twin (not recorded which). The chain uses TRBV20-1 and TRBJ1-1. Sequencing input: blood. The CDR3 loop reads CSARDRSVNTEAFF.